This is a list of T cell receptor beta chains from one sample in a study of T cell responses to AZD1222 COVID-19 vaccine. Method: immunoSEQ multiplex PCR; TCRdb's copy keeps in-frame clones and lacks some. The sample carries approximately 150,000 clones, about 92% recorded once. The source was peripheral blood, collected after recovery from COVID-19. All receptors come from an adult who had recovered from COVID-19. The CDR3 runs from the conserved cysteine through the conserved F or W. Each record gives: CDR3 DNA, CDR3 protein, CDR3 length, J gene, V gene, clone size, D gene. D genes are given only for firm matches. Not every row has a clone size; where given, it reads once, few, many or a size class.

TGTGCCTGGAGTATGCGGGGATACGACAATGAGCAGTTCTTC | CAWSMRGYDNEQFF | 14 | TRBJ2-1 | TRBV30 | NA | NA
TGTGCCAGCAGCCACCCCCCCACGATTAGCGGGAGCGATGAGCAGTTCTTC | CASSHPPTISGSDEQFF | 17 | TRBJ2-1 | TRBV7-8 | NA | TRBD2
TGCAGCGCCTCTCGGGACTCAGATACGCAGTATTTT | CSASRDSDTQYF | 12 | TRBJ2-3 | TRBV29-1 | NA | NA
TGTGCCAGCAGTTTATTCAATGAGCAGTTCTTC | CASSLFNEQFF | 11 | TRBJ2-1 | TRBV12-3/TRBV12-4 | NA | NA
TGTGCCAGTAGGCAAAGTGGAGATACGCAGTATTTT | CASRQSGDTQYF | 12 | TRBJ2-3 | TRBV19 | NA | NA
TGTGCCAGCAGCAAAGAAGGGACAGGGGGATGGAACACTGAAGCTTTCTTT | CASSKEGTGGWNTEAFF | 17 | TRBJ1-1 | TRBV21-1 | once | NA
TGCGCCAGCAGCTTGGATGGGACTATGGGGGAGCCCCAGCATTTT | CASSLDGTMGEPQHF | 15 | TRBJ1-5 | TRBV5-1 | NA | NA
TGTGCCAGCTCACCCCCCGGGACTATGGCCCACGAGCAGTACTTC | CASSPPGTMAHEQYF | 15 | TRBJ2-7 | TRBV3-1/TRBV3-2 | NA | TRBD2
TGTGCCAGCAGCTGGTGGGACGGACGTTCGTATGGCTACACCTTC | CASSWWDGRSYGYTF | 15 | TRBJ1-2 | TRBV5-6 | NA | NA
TGTGCCACCAAGGAACAGGGGGCGGGCACTGAAGCTTTCTTT | CATKEQGAGTEAFF | 14 | TRBJ1-1 | TRBV10-3 | NA | TRBD1
TGTGCCAGCAGTGCTCTTCTTCCGGGACTAGCGGGATTGGAGCAGTTCTTC | CASSALLPGLAGLEQFF | 17 | TRBJ2-1 | TRBV25-1 | NA | TRBD2
TGTGCCAGCTCACCAAGACTAGCGGTAAACTACGAGCAGTACTTC | CASSPRLAVNYEQYF | 15 | TRBJ2-7 | TRBV18 | NA | TRBD2
TGTGCCAGCAGCTTAGCGATGGGGGGGGAAGAGACCCAGTACTTC | CASSLAMGGEETQYF | 15 | TRBJ2-5 | TRBV7-9 | NA | TRBD2
TGTGCCAGCTCACCGGGGGCTGGTAGGAACACTGAAGCTTTCTTT | CASSPGAGRNTEAFF | 15 | TRBJ1-1 | TRBV18 | NA | NA
TGTGCCAGCAGCTTAGATATGCGGAGACACAATTCACCCCTCCACTTT | CASSLDMRRHNSPLHF | 16 | TRBJ1-6 | TRBV11-2 | once | NA
TGTGCCAGCAGCCAAGCATCCGGGTTCGCCGGGGAGCTGTTTTTT | CASSQASGFAGELFF | 15 | TRBJ2-2 | TRBV3-1/TRBV3-2 | once | NA
TGCGCCAGCAGCCAGCCCCCGCGAGGGTGGGGGAGATACAATGAGCAGTTCTTC | CASSQPPRGWGRYNEQFF | 18 | TRBJ2-1 | TRBV4-1 | once | NA
TGTGCCAGCAGCGACGGGACTAGCGGGAAGGAGGAGACCCAGTACTTC | CASSDGTSGKEETQYF | 16 | TRBJ2-5 | TRBV9 | NA | TRBD2
TGTGCCAGCAGCCAAGAGGCAGATTTGAACACTGAAGCTTTCTTT | CASSQEADLNTEAFF | 15 | TRBJ1-1 | TRBV3-1/TRBV3-2 | NA | NA
TGCGCCAGCAGCTTCCGAGTCACAGATACGCAGTATTTT | CASSFRVTDTQYF | 13 | TRBJ2-3 | TRBV5-1 | NA | NA
TGTGCCAGCTCACGCGGGAGTACCTACAATGAGCAGTTCTTC | CASSRGSTYNEQFF | 14 | TRBJ2-1 | TRBV2 | NA | TRBD2